These 22 T cell receptor beta chains were all obtained from the same sample, sequenced in a study of beta chain features in type 1 diabetes. Isolated RNA was reverse transcribed in full, so expressed TCRB transcripts were sequenced. Profiling relied on immunoSEQ multiplex PCR, and the TCRdb table lists in-frame clones only, not all of them. The sample shows around 500,000 clones, over 9.5% of them seen only once. Source material: naive CD4+ T cells from blood. These receptors came from a woman under 30 in good health.

The chain employs TRBV29-1 and TRBJ2-1, with D tentatively TRBD1 (6 bases). The ends were cut back, 6 bases at V and 8 bases at J, with 8 bases in the middle. Germline-derived CDR1 and CDR2 are SQVTM and ANQGSEA. The CDR3 spans 10 residues. The CDR3 DNA sequence: TGCAGCGTGCAGGGGTATGAGCAGTTCTTC. Translating gives CSVQGYEQFF.

V usage is TRBV14 and J usage is TRBJ1-6, with a possible D match to TRBD1 (6 bases). CDR3 length equals 17 residues. V was shortened by 4 bases and J by 5 bases, with 18 bases between the two germline ends. Germline V lookup: CDR1 SGHDN, CDR2 FVKESK. The CDR3 reads CASSPRGAVGNNSPLHF. CDR3 nucleotide sequence: TGTGCCAGCAGCCCGAGGGGGGCTGTAGGGAATAATTCACCCCTCCACTTT.

J is TRBJ2-1 and V is TRBV27; D may be TRBD2 (5 bases). The CDR3 is made up of 14 amino acids. V lost 1 base and J lost 10, with 14 bases in between. Germline values: CDR1 MNHEY, CDR2 SMNVEV (reference sequence). The CDR3, as DNA: TGTGCCAGCAGTTTATATGACTATCGTTCCGAGCAGTTCTTC. Protein product: CASSLYDYRSEQFF.

The gene calls are TRBV7-9 and TRBJ2-5, with D possibly being TRBD1 (5 bases). Germline assignment: CDR1 SEHNR and CDR2 FQNEAQ (reference sequence). The CDR3 spans 17 residues. Trimming stripped 6 bases from V and 1 base from J, with 21 bases between. DNA of the CDR3: TGTGCCAGCAGTCGCAGACAGAACACTCGTCTCCAAGAGACCCAGTACTTC. This encodes CASSRRQNTRLQETQYF.

This clone was picked up a small number of times. A single base separates this from a much larger clone, so it may be a read error. The chain uses TRBV6-5 and TRBJ2-1, with no clear D. The V and J ends lost 4 bases and 3 bases respectively, with 1 base between them. Germline CDR1 MNHEY, CDR2 SVGAGI. The CDR3 covers 11 residues. The CDR3: CASSFYNEQFF. As DNA, the CDR3 is TGTGCCAGCAGTTTCTACAATGAGCAGTTCTTC.

This clone has more than one count but fewer than ten. CDR3 sequence reads: CATSRLGTGDTEAFF. The CDR3 DNA sequence: TGTGCCACCAGCAGACTTGGGACTGGGGACACTGAAGCTTTCTTT. The J gene is TRBJ1-1, the V gene TRBV15; perhaps TRBD1 as D (5 bases). The length of the CDR3 is 15 residues. V was cut by 2 bases and J by 3 bases, with 13 bases left in between. Germline assignment: CDR1 LNHNV and CDR2 YYDKDF (reference sequence).

This clone was seen ten or more times. CDR3 in DNA: TGTGCCTGGAGTGTACGGGGGACAGGGGGAGATACGCAGTATTTT. Protein product: CAWSVRGTGGDTQYF. The chain links TRBV30 to TRBJ2-3; TRBD1 aligns across 11 bases. The CDR3 runs 15 residues. CDR1 and CDR2 (germline): GTSNPN, SVGIG (reference sequence). Unmatched junction bases numbered 4, after V lost 0 bases and J lost 5 bases. Variable domain in full (rest from reference TRBV30 and TRBJ2-3): SQTIHQWPATLVQPVGSPLSLECTVEGTSNPNLYWYRQAAGRGLQLLFYSVGIGQISSEVPQNLSASRPQDRQFILSSKKLLLSDSGFYLCAWSVRGTGGDTQYFGPGTRLTVL.

This chain joins TRBV7-6 and TRBJ1-1; D call uncertain. V was cut by 3 bases and J by 2 bases, with 7 bases left in between. The CDR3 spans 13 residues. Germline V CDR1 and CDR2: SGHVS, FNYEAQ. The CDR3 DNA reads as TGTGCCAGCAGCTTCACTACAAACACTGAAGCTTTCTTT. Translation gives CASSFTTNTEAFF.

The chain employs TRBV25-1 and TRBJ2-7; TRBD1 might be the D (5 bases). The germline V gene has CDR1 MGHDK and CDR2 SYGVNS. The CDR3 consists of 15 residues. V lost 3 bases to trimming and J lost 4 bases, with 16 bases between them. CDR3 sequence reads: CASSDRWGAVYEQYF. The CDR3 DNA reads as TGTGCCAGCAGTGATAGATGGGGCGCCGTATACGAGCAGTACTTC.

The chain combines TRBV21-1 with TRBJ2-7. TRBV21-1 is a pseudogene locus. This CDR3 spans 16 amino acids. The CDR3 coding sequence is TGTGCCAGCAGCAAAGCTCCGTTCTTCCAACCTTACGAGCAGTACGTC. This codes for CASSKAPFFQPYEQYV.

This clone has only a few counts. Other DNA sequences in this specimen translate into the identical CDR3. The chain links TRBV29-1 to TRBJ1-1; D is possibly TRBD1 (6 bases). V lost 6 bases, J lost 2 bases, and 10 bases lay in between. The length of the CDR3 is 12 residues. In germline, CDR1 is SQVTM, CDR2 ANQGSEA. CDR3 amino acids: CSVLRGNTEAFF. CDR3 nucleotide sequence: TGCAGCGTACTCAGGGGAAACACTGAAGCTTTCTTT.

A few counts support this clone. The chain uses TRBV7-9 and TRBJ1-1, with D maybe TRBD1 (5 bases). V lost 4 bases and J lost 0, with 15 bases in between. The CDR3 is 16 residues long. The germline V gene has CDR1 SEHNR and CDR2 FQNEAQ (reference sequence). The CDR3 DNA reads as TGTGCCAGCAGCTCCGGCCGAAGGGACGTGAACACTGAAGCTTTCTTT. It specifies CASSSGRRDVNTEAFF. The variable domain in full, with the rest retrieved from reference TRBV7-9 and TRBJ1-1, is DTGVSQNPRHKITKRGQNVTFRCDPISEHNRLYWYRQTLGQGPEFLTYFQNEAQLEKSRLLSDRFSAERPKGSFSTLEIQRTEQGDSAMYLCASSSGRRDVNTEAFFGQGTRLTVV.

The V and J genes are TRBV4-1 and TRBJ2-7; 11 bases map to TRBD2. The V and J ends lost 4 bases and 11 bases, in that order; junction bases with no gene match: 7. Per germline, CDR1 MGHRA and CDR2 YSYEKL. The CDR3 has 13 residues. The CDR3 DNA follows: TGCGCCAGCAGCCCGGGACTAGCGGAGACTAAGTACTTC. As protein: CASSPGLAETKYF.

The chain uses TRBV23-1 and TRBJ1-2; 7 nucleotides agree with TRBD1. TRBV23-1 is identified as an open reading frame with a role that is uncertain. CDR3 size: 16 residues. V dropped 4 bases and J dropped 0; count of bases not matched to a gene: 8. As DNA, the CDR3 is TGCGCCAGCAGTCTCGACAGGGTTCTCCCTAACTATGGCTACACCTTC. It yields the protein CASSLDRVLPNYGYTF.

The table lists this clone with a few counts. In DNA form, the CDR3 reads TGTGCCAGCAGCCAAACAGGGGCGGGGGCCAACGTCCTGACTTTC. As protein: CASSQTGAGANVLTF. This chain uses TRBV4-2 with TRBJ2-6; 7 bases align to TRBD1. V lost 2 bases to trimming and J lost 4 bases; unmatched junction nucleotides: 2. CDR3 length: 15 residues. CDR1 is LGHNA, CDR2 YNFKEQ, per germline.

The J gene is TRBJ2-5, the V gene TRBV30; the match to TRBD2 covers 12 bases. The CDR3 spans 14 residues. V lost 2 bases, J lost 5 bases, and 3 bases stayed unmatched. Germline CDR1 GTSNPN, CDR2 SVGIG (reference sequence). The CDR3 DNA reads TGTGCCTGGAGTCCCCTAGCGGGAGGGGAGACCCAGTACTTC. Encoded protein: CAWSPLAGGETQYF. The entire variable domain, with the rest obtained from reference TRBV30 and TRBJ2-5, is as follows: SQTIHQWPATLVQPVGSPLSLECTVEGTSNPNLYWYRQAAGRGLQLLFYSVGIGQISSEVPQNLSASRPQDRQFILSSKKLLLSDSGFYLCAWSPLAGGETQYFGPGTRLLVL.

This clone has just a few counts. The CDR3 protein is CASSYNGRGRGTDTQYF. CDR3 sequence (DNA): TGCGCCAGCAGCTACAACGGGAGGGGACGGGGCACAGATACGCAGTATTTT. The V and J genes are TRBV4-1 and TRBJ2-3; 8 bases are a match to TRBD2. Per germline, CDR1 MGHRA and CDR2 YSYEKL. This CDR3 contains 17 residues. V lost 5 bases and J lost 1; bases outside the gene matches: 11.

The chain uses TRBV18 and TRBJ2-7; D gene unclear. Germline assignment: CDR1 KGHSH and CDR2 LQKENI. The V gene lost 5 bases and the J gene lost 3 bases, with 8 bases spanning the gap. The CDR3 consists of 12 residues. The DNA for the CDR3 is TGTGCCAGCTCAACGGCCCACTACGAGCAGTACTTC. It translates to CASSTAHYEQYF.

The rearrangement uses TRBV4-1 and TRBJ2-7; 7 nucleotides agree with TRBD1. The CDR3 has 15 amino acids. Looked up from germline, CDR1 is MGHRA and CDR2 is YSYEKL. Trimming removed 1 base from V and 3 bases from J; junction bases left unmatched: 6. The CDR3 DNA reads TGCGCCAGCAGCCAAGTGGTAACAGGGGTCTACGAGCAGTACGTC. This sequence encodes CASSQVVTGVYEQYV.

This clone was detected only a few times. This CDR3 is also generated by other DNA sequences in the sample. The chain recombines TRBV20-1 with TRBJ2-7; unclear D gene. This CDR3 has 11 residues. Germline CDR1 reads DFQATT; CDR2 reads SNEGSKA (reference sequence). Trimming removed 0 bases at V and 2 bases at J, with 2 bases between. This CDR3 is CSARDTYEQYF. The CDR3 nucleotides are TGCAGTGCTAGAGACACCTACGAGCAGTACTTC.

This clone was counted only a few times. CDR3: CASSSSAGGRSDTQYF. Written as DNA, the CDR3 is TGTGCCAGCAGTTCATCCGCAGGGGGACGATCGGATACGCAGTATTTT. The chain employs TRBV27 and TRBJ2-3, with 7 nucleotides matching TRBD1. With V trimmed by 4 bases and J by 6 bases, 13 bases remained unmatched. Germline CDR1 reads MNHEY; CDR2 reads SMNVEV (reference sequence). This CDR3 has 16 amino acids.

This clone turned up a few times. The V and J genes are TRBV7-6 and TRBJ2-7; tentative D call: TRBD2 (6 bases). The CDR3 has 15 amino acids. Germline-derived CDR1 and CDR2 are SGHVS and FNYEAQ. V was shortened by 4 bases and J by 6 bases, with 19 bases between the two germline ends. The CDR3 DNA sequence: TGTGCCAGCAGCTCCCCTCTGCGGGGCAGGAGCGAGCAGTACTTC. Translated: CASSSPLRGRSEQYF.